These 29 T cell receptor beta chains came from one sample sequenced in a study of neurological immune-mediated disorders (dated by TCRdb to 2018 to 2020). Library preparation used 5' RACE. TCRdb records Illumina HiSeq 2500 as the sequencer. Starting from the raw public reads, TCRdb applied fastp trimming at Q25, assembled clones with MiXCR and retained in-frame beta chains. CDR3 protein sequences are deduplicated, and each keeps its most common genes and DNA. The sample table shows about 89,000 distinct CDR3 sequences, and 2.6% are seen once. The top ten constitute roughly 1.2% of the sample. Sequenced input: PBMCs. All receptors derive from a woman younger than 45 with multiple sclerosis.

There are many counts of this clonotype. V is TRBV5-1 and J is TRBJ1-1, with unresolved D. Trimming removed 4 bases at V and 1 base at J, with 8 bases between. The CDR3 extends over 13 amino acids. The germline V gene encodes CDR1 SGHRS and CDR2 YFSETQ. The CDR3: CASSATTNTEAFF. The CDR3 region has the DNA TGCGCCAGCAGCGCTACAACGAACACTGAAGCTTTCTTT.

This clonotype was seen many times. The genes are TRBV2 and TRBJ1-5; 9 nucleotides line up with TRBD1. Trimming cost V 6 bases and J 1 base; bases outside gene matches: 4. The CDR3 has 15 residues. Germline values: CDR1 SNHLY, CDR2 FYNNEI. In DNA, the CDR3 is TGTGCCAGCAGCGTGACAGGGGGAAGCAATCAGCCCCAGCATTTT. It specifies CASSVTGGSNQPQHF. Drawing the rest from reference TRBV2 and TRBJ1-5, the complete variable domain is EPEVTQTPSHQVTQMGQEVILRCVPISNHLYFYWYRQILGQKVEFLVSFYNNEISEKSEIFDDQFSVERPDGSNFTLKIRSTKLEDSAMYFCASSVTGGSNQPQHFGDGTRLSIL.

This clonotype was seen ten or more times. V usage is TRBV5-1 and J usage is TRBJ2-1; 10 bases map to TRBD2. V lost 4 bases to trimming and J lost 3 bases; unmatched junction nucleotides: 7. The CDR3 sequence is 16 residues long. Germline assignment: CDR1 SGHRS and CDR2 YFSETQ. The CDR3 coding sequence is TGCGCCAGCAGCATGGGAGCGGGAGGGAACTACAATGAGCAGTTCTTC. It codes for CASSMGAGGNYNEQFF.

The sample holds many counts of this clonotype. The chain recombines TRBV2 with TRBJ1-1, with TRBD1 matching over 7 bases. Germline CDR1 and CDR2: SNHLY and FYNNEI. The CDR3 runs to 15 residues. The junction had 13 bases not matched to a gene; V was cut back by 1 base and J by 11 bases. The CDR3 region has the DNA TGTGCCAGCAGTGAAGGTCTAGGGGGCGTCAGGGGTGCTTTCTTT. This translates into CASSEGLGGVRGAFF.

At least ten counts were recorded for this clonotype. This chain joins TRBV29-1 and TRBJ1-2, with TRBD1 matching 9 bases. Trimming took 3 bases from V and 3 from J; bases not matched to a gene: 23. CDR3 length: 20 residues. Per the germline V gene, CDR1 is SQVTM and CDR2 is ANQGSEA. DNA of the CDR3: TGCAGCGTTGACTATTTGTCCTCGGGACAGGGTCTCGGCTTTTACTATGGCTACACCTTC. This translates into CSVDYLSSGQGLGFYYGYTF.

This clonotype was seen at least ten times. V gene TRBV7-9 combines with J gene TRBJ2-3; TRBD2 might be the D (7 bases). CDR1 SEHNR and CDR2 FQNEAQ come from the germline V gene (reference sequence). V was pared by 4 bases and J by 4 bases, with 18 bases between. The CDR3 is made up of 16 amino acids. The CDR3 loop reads CASSSRGGTTPDTQYF. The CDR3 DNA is TGTGCCAGCAGCTCAAGGGGGGGGACTACTCCAGATACGCAGTATTTT.

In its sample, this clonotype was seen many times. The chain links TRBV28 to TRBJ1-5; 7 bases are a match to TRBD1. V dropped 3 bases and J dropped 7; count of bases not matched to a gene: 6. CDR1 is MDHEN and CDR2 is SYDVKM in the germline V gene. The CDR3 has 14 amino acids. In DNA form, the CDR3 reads TGTGCCAGCAGTTTTGGGACAGCTAGGCAGCCCCAGCATTTT. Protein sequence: CASSFGTARQPQHF.

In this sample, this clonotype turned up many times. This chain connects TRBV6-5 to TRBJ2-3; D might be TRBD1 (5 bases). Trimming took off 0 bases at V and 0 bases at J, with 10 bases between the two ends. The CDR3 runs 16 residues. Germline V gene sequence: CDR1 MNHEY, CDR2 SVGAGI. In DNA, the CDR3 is TGTGCCAGCAGTTACTCCCAGGGCGCGAGCACAGATACGCAGTATTTT. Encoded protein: CASSYSQGASTDTQYF.

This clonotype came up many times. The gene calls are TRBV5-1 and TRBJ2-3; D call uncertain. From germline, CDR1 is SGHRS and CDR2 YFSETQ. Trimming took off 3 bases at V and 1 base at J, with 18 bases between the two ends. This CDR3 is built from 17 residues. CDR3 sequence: CASSSGPQAARTDTQYF. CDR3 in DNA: TGCGCCAGCAGCTCCGGCCCCCAGGCGGCCCGCACAGATACGCAGTATTTT.

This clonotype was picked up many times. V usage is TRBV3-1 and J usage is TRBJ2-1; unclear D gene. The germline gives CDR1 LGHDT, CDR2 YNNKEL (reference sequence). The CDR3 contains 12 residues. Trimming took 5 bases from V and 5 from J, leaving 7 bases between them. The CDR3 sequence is CASSYQNNEQFF. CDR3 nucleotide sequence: TGTGCCAGCAGCTATCAAAACAATGAGCAGTTCTTC.

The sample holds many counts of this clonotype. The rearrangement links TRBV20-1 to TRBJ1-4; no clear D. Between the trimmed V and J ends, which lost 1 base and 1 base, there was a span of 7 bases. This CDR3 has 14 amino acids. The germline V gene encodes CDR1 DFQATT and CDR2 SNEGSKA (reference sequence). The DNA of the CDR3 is TGCAGTGCTAGAGCAGCGATAACTAATGAAAAACTGTTTTTT. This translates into CSARAAITNEKLFF.

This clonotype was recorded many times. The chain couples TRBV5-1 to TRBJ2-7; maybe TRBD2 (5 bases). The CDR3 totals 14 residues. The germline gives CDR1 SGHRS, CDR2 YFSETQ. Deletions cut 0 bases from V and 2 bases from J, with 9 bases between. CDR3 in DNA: TGCGCCAGCAGCTTGGTCCCGGGGACCTACGAGCAGTACTTC. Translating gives CASSLVPGTYEQYF.

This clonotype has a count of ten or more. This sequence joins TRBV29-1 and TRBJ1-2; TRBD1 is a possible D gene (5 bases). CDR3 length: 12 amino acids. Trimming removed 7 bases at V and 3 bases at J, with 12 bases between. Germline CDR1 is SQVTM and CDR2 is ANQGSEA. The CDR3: CSDGRAHYGYTF. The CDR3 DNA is TGCAGCGATGGCAGGGCCCACTATGGCTACACCTTC.

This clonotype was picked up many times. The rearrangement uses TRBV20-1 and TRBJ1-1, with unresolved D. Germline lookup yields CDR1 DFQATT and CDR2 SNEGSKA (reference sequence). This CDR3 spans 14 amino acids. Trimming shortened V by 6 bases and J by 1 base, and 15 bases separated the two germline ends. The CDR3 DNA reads TGCAGTGCCCGTGGACGCCGCGGGAACACTGAAGCTTTCTTT. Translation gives CSARGRRGNTEAFF.

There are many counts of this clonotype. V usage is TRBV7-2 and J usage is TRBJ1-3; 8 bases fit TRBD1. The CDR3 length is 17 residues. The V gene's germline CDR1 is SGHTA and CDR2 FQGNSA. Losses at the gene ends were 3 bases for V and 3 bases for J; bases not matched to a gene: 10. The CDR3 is CASSFRRQGTIGNTIYF. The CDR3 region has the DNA TGTGCCAGCAGCTTTAGGCGACAGGGGACGATTGGAAACACCATATATTTT.

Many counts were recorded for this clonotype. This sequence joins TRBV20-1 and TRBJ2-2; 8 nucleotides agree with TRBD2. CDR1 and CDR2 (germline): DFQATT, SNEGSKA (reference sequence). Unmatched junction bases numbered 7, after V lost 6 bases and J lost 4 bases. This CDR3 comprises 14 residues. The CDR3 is CSARSGRGTGELFF. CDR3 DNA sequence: TGCAGTGCGAGAAGCGGGAGAGGCACCGGGGAGCTGTTTTTT.

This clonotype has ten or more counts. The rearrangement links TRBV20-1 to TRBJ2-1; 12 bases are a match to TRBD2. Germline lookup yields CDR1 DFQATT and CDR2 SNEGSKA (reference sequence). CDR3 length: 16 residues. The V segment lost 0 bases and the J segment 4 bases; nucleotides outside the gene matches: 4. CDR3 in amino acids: CSARDWTSGTYNEQFF. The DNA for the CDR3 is TGCAGTGCTAGAGATTGGACTAGCGGGACTTACAATGAGCAGTTCTTC.

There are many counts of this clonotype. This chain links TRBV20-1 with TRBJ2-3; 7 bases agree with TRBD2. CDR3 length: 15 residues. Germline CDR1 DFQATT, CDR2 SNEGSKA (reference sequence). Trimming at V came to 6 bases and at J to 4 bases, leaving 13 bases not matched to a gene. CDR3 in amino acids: CSAPRGLSGADTQYF. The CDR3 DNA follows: TGCAGTGCCCCTCGTGGGCTCAGCGGGGCAGATACGCAGTATTTT.

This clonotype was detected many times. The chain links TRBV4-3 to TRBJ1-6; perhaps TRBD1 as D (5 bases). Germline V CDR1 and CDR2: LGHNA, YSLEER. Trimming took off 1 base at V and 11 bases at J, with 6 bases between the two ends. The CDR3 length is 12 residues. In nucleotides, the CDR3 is TGCGCCAGCAGCCAAGGGGGGGCACCCCTCCACTTT. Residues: CASSQGGAPLHF.

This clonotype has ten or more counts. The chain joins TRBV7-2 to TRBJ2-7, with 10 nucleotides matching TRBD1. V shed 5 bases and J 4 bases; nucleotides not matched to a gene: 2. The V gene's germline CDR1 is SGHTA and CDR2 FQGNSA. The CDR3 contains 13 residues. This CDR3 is CASSADRGYEQYF. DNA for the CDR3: TGTGCCAGCAGCGCGGACAGGGGGTACGAGCAGTACTTC. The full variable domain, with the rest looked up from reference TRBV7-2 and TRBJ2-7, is GAGVSQSPSNKVTEKGKDVELRCDPISGHTALYWYRQSLGQGLEFLIYFQGNSAPDKSGLPSDRFSAERTGGSVSTLTIQRTQQEDSAVYLCASSADRGYEQYFGPGTRLTVT.

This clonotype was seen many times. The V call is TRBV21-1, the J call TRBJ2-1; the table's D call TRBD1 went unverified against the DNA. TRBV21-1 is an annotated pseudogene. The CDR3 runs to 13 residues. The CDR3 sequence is CASRADPGSEQFF. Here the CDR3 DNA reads TGTGCCAGCAGGGCGGACCCCGGGAGCGAGCAGTTCTTC.

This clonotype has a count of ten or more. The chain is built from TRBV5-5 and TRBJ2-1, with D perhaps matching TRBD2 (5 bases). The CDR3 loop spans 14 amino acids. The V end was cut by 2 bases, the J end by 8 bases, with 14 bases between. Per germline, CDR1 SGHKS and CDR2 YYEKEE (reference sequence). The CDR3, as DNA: TGTGCCAGCAGCTTCTTTGCTGGGAGCGATGAGCAGTTCTTC. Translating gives CASSFFAGSDEQFF.

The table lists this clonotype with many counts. CDR3 in DNA: TGTGCCAGCAGCTTATGGGGAGGGGGCGGCAATCAGCCCCAGCATTTT. Encoded protein: CASSLWGGGGNQPQHF. The chain links TRBV7-2 to TRBJ1-5; 7 nucleotides align to TRBD1. This CDR3 has 16 amino acids. Germline lookup yields CDR1 SGHTA and CDR2 FQGNSA. Germline trimming cut 2 bases from V and 2 bases from J; bases unmatched to any gene: 6.

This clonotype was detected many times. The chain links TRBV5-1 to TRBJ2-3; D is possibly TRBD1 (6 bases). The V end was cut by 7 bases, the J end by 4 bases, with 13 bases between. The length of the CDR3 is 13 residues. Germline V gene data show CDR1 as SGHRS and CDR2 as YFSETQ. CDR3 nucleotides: TGCGCCAGCCGACCATGGGGGCCAGATACGCAGTATTTT. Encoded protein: CASRPWGPDTQYF.

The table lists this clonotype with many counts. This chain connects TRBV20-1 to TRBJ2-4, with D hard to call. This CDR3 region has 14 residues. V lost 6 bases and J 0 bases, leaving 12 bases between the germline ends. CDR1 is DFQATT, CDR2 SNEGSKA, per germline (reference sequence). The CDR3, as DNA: TGCAGTGCCCTGGTTGGGTTAGCCAAAAACATTCAGTACTTC. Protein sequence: CSALVGLAKNIQYF.

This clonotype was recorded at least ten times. CDR3 in DNA: TGCAGTGCGGCCGGCAATCAGCCCCAGCATTTT. Translated: CSAAGNQPQHF. The rearrangement uses TRBV20-1 and TRBJ1-5, with unresolved D. This CDR3 is built from 11 residues. Trimming took 6 bases from V and 2 from J, leaving 5 bases between them. Germline V CDR1 and CDR2: DFQATT, SNEGSKA (reference sequence).

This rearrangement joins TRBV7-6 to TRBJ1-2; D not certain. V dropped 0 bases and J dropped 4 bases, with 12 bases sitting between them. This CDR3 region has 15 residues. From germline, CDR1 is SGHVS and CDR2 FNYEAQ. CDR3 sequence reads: CASSLAPSPTYGYTF. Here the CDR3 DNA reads TGTGCCAGCAGCTTAGCTCCCTCCCCCACCTATGGCTACACCTTC.

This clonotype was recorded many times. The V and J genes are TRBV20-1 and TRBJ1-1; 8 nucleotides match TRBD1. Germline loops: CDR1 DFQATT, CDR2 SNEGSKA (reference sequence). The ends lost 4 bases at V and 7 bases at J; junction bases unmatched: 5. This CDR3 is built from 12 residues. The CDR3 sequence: CSATSTGVEAFF. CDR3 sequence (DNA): TGCAGTGCTACCTCGACAGGGGTTGAAGCTTTCTTT.

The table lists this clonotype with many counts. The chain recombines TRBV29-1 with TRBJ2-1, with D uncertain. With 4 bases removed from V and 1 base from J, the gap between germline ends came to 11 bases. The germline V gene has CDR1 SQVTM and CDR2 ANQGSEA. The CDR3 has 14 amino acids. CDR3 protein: CSVVQRLSYNEQFF. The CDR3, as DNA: TGCAGCGTTGTTCAGCGTCTTTCCTACAATGAGCAGTTCTTC.